This T cell receptor beta chain was observed in a study of cytomegalovirus exposure and HLA in healthy donors. The ends were cut back, 4 bases at V and 0 bases at J, with 5 bases in the middle. The CDR3 loop spans 13 amino acids. In germline, CDR1 is SGHRS, CDR2 YFSETQ. Comment on this clone: The sample contains more than one DNA sequence encoding this CDR3.

Only in-frame clones appear in the TCRdb table, and some are missing; sequencing was by immunoSEQ multiplex PCR. The repertoire holds under 250,000 clones, with roughly 81% as singletons. This receptor was identified in a woman under 40 in good health and CMV-seronegative. Material: PBMCs. The rearrangement links TRBV5-1 to TRBJ1-5; D is uncertain. The CDR3 region is CASSLYSNQPQHF. DNA for the CDR3: TGCGCCAGCAGCCTTTATAGCAATCAGCCCCAGCATTTT.